This TCR beta chain was obtained from a study of shared clonotypes between healthy human individuals. CDR1 and CDR2 from the germline V gene are MNHEY and SVGAGI. V was shortened by 7 bases and J by 7 bases, with 13 bases between the two germline ends. This CDR3 has 13 residues. The repertoire was sequenced with immunoSEQ multiplex PCR; TCRdb's copy has only in-frame clones and lacks some. Of more than 2 million clones in the sample, almost 96% were seen once. The chain recombines TRBV6-5 with TRBJ2-2; D call uncertain. Sequenced sample: naive CD4+ T cells sorted from blood. Subset here: CD45RA+ positively selected. The clonotype was recovered from a man between 18 and 35 years old in good health. The CDR3 nucleotides read TGTGCCAGCACCTGGCTAGAAGGCGGGGAGCTGTTTTTT. The encoded protein is CASTWLEGGELFF.